The 14 T cell receptor beta chains below were found in one sample sequenced in a study of CD8 T cells in Susac syndrome. RNA was extracted with the RNeasy kit, and a quantity of roughly 0.5 to 1 ug was reverse transcribed using random hexamers. TCRdb used MiXCR to reprocess the immunoSEQ multiplex PCR reads, holding one entry per CDR3 protein. The sample has some 190,000 distinct CDR3 sequences; roughly 93% are singletons. Sequenced sample: CD4+ T cells from PBMCs. The receptors here all came from a human donor with Susac syndrome.

The genes are TRBV5-1 and TRBJ2-7; TRBD1 matches 9 bases. The V segment lost 2 bases and the J segment 3 bases; nucleotides outside the gene matches: 9. Germline CDR1 is SGHRS and CDR2 is YFSETQ. The CDR3 is 16 amino acids. The CDR3 nucleotides are TGCGCCAGCAGCTTTGATCCGGGACAGGGTTTCTACGAGCAGTACTTC. Protein product: CASSFDPGQGFYEQYF. Drawing the rest from reference TRBV5-1 and TRBJ2-7, the complete variable domain is KAGVTQTPRYLIKTRGQQVTLSCSPISGHRSVSWYQQTPGQGLQFLFEYFSETQRNKGNFPGRFSGRQFSNSRSEMNVSTLELGDSALYLCASSFDPGQGFYEQYFGPGTRLTVT.

V is TRBV6-2 or TRBV6-3 and J is TRBJ1-5; D remains unclear. The CDR3 length is 13 residues. Germline V gene data show CDR1 as MNHEY and CDR2 as SVGEGT. The V and J ends lost 10 bases and 2 bases respectively, with 12 bases between them. CDR3 loop: CAIQARGNQPQHF. CDR3 in DNA: TGTGCCATCCAGGCCCGGGGCAATCAGCCCCAGCATTTT.

The gene calls are TRBV5-1 and TRBJ1-1, with no clear D. CDR1 SGHRS and CDR2 YFSETQ come from the germline V gene. This CDR3 spans 13 amino acids. V was trimmed by 7 bases and J by 4 bases, leaving 14 bases between them. The DNA of the CDR3 is TGCGCCAGCGGGAAAGTGGGGAGCACTGAAGCTTTCTTT. Its protein product is CASGKVGSTEAFF.

The chain recombines TRBV10-2 with TRBJ1-5, with a possible D match to TRBD1 (5 bases). Trimming took off 4 bases at V and 5 bases at J, with 6 bases between the two ends. CDR3 length: 12 amino acids. Looked up from germline, CDR1 is WSHSY and CDR2 is SAAADI. The CDR3 here is CASSGGDQPQHF. CDR3 bases: TGCGCCAGCAGTGGGGGGGATCAGCCCCAGCATTTT.

V is TRBV29-1 and J is TRBJ1-6; 11 bases match TRBD1. Per germline, CDR1 SQVTM and CDR2 ANQGSEA. Germline trimming cut 5 bases from V and 6 bases from J; bases unmatched to any gene: 6. The CDR3 is made up of 15 amino acids. CDR3 sequence (DNA): TGCAGCGTTCGGACAGGGGGCTCACGTAATTCACCCCTCCACTTT. Its translation is CSVRTGGSRNSPLHF.

This chain uses TRBV2 with TRBJ2-3; D gene uncertain. The CDR3 covers 13 residues. The germline V gene encodes CDR1 SNHLY and CDR2 FYNNEI. V was pared by 3 bases and J by 2 bases, with 6 bases between. In DNA, the CDR3 is TGTGCCAGCAGTGACAGTATCACAGATACGCAGTATTTT. This codes for CASSDSITDTQYF. Supplemented by reference TRBV2 and TRBJ2-3, the full variable domain reads EPEVTQTPSHQVTQMGQEVILRCVPISNHLYFYWYRQILGQKVEFLVSFYNNEISEKSEIFDDQFSVERPDGSNFTLKIRSTKLEDSAMYFCASSDSITDTQYFGPGTRLTVL.

The genes are TRBV7-9 and TRBJ2-5; D may be TRBD1 (6 bases). Germline CDR1 reads SEHNR; CDR2 reads FQNEAQ (reference sequence). Trimming stripped 4 bases from V and 3 bases from J, with 12 bases between. This CDR3 has 14 residues. The DNA of the CDR3 is TGTGCCAGCAGCTCTCCCCGGACAGAAGAGACCCAGTACTTC. This translates into CASSSPRTEETQYF.

This chain uses TRBV3-1 with TRBJ2-3; TRBD1 matches at 9 bases. The CDR3 is 15 amino acids. Trimming removed 0 bases from V and 5 bases from J; junction bases left unmatched: 3. The germline V gene has CDR1 LGHDT and CDR2 YNNKEL (reference sequence). CDR3 in amino acids: CASSQEGDRVDTQYF. The CDR3 nucleotides read TGTGCCAGCAGCCAAGAGGGGGACAGGGTAGATACGCAGTATTTT.

The rearrangement uses TRBV7-2 and TRBJ2-7, with D perhaps being TRBD1 or TRBD2 (5 bases each). Germline V gene sequence: CDR1 SGHTA, CDR2 FQGNSA. The CDR3 length is 13 residues. Deletions cut 11 bases from V and 1 base from J, with 15 bases between. The CDR3 DNA reads as TGTGCCGCCGGGGCAGGAGGATCCTACGAGCAGTACTTC. Amino acids: CAAGAGGSYEQYF.

The rearrangement links TRBV5-8 to TRBJ1-1, with D unclear. The CDR3 is 15 amino acids. CDR1 and CDR2 (germline): SGHTS, YDEGEE. V lost 0 bases and J lost 1, with 10 bases in between. The CDR3 loop reads CASSLESRWNTEAFF. The CDR3 DNA follows: TGTGCCAGCAGCTTGGAGTCCAGGTGGAACACTGAAGCTTTCTTT. Supplemented by reference TRBV5-8 and TRBJ1-1, the full variable domain reads EAGVTQSPTHLIKTRGQQATLRCSPISGHTSVYWYQQALGLGLQFLLWYDEGEERNRGNFPPRFSGRQFPNYSSELNVNALELEDSALYLCASSLESRWNTEAFFGQGTRLTVV.

The CDR3 is CSAGTEKTNTQYF. The CDR3 coding sequence is TGCAGTGCCGGGACGGAAAAAACCAATACGCAGTATTTT. The chain carries TRBV20-1 and TRBJ2-3; D may be TRBD1 or TRBD2 (5 bases each). The CDR3 runs to 13 residues. V lost 6 bases and J lost 7, with 17 bases in between. Germline V lookup: CDR1 DFQATT, CDR2 SNEGSKA (reference sequence).

The chain couples TRBV20-1 to TRBJ1-1; TRBD1 matches at 8 bases. Germline V gene sequence: CDR1 DFQATT, CDR2 SNEGSKA (reference sequence). CDR3 length: 15 residues. V shed 6 bases, J shed 4 bases, and the junction held 13 bases outside the gene matches. The CDR3 spells CSAPDREKASTEAFF. CDR3 nucleotide sequence: TGCAGTGCCCCGGACAGGGAGAAGGCAAGCACTGAAGCTTTCTTT.

This clonotype turned up a few times. DNA for the CDR3: TGTGCCAGCAGTCCCCACACAGATACGCAGTATTTT. This encodes CASSPHTDTQYF. The chain couples TRBV6-5 to TRBJ2-3; unclear D gene. The CDR3 loop spans 12 amino acids. CDR1 is MNHEY, CDR2 SVGAGI, per germline. Trimming cost V 5 bases and J 2 bases, with 5 bases left between them.

The V call is TRBV2, the J call TRBJ2-1; D is undetermined. Trimming left V 1 base short and J 5 bases short, with 6 bases between. CDR3 length: 13 residues. Germline CDR1 SNHLY, CDR2 FYNNEI. The CDR3 here is CASSEDSNNEQFF. The CDR3 DNA sequence: TGTGCCAGCAGTGAAGACAGCAACAATGAGCAGTTCTTC.